Detailed here is one T cell receptor beta chain. The target antigen is unknown. The sample is drawn from a study of T cell responses to AZD1222 COVID-19 vaccine. Study context: Second-dose schedules of about 4 or about 12 weeks were combined. Overall study results and limits: Seropositivity was recorded at baseline in only a handful of AZD1222 recipients. Regions left unmutated in variants are reportedly the target of nearly half of spike-specific TCRs. Spike-spanning, vaccine-associated CD4 TCRs were dominant at 160-218 and 743-854.

In germline, CDR1 is LNHNV, CDR2 YYDKDF (reference sequence). The CDR3 sequence is 13 residues long. V lost 4 bases to trimming and J lost 4 bases; unmatched junction nucleotides: 3. Profiled with immunoSEQ multiplex PCR; TCRdb holds only in-frame clones, not every one. Of roughly 110,000 clones listed, roughly 90% are singletons. The V call is TRBV15, the J call TRBJ1-2; 7 bases align to TRBD1. This material consisted of peripheral blood, taken on day 0 of AZD1222 vaccination. This clonotype was sampled from an adult in good health. CDR3: CATSTRQGYGYTF. The CDR3 nucleotides are TGTGCCACCAGCACCCGACAGGGCTATGGCTACACCTTC.